These 27 T cell receptor beta chains share one sample of origin, sequenced in a study of OX40 agonist ivuxolimab in advanced cancers. The method was immunoSEQ multiplex PCR; TCRdb's version includes in-frame clones alone and lacks a portion of them. The sample lists about 69,000 clones, about 85% occurring once. The sample was CD4+ or CD8+ T cells sorted from blood, taken in a trial of the OX40 agonist ivuxolimab. Receptors originate from an adult with an advanced solid tumor such as melanoma, head and neck, liver or kidney cancer.

V and J are TRBV7-3 and TRBJ1-1, with D tentatively TRBD1 (5 bases). The V end lost 5 bases, the J end lost 7 bases, and 17 bases lay between the germline ends. CDR1 SGHTA and CDR2 FQGTGA come from the germline V gene. The CDR3 totals 14 residues. CDR3 protein: CASSKSDGGFEAFF. In DNA, the CDR3 is TGTGCCAGCAGCAAATCAGACGGGGGGTTTGAAGCTTTCTTT.

This clone was recorded a few times. The chain employs TRBV7-2 and TRBJ2-3; no clear D gene. The CDR3 is made up of 17 amino acids. Germline V CDR1 and CDR2: SGHTA, FQGNSA. With 2 bases removed from V and 2 bases from J, the gap between germline ends came to 17 bases. The CDR3 is CASSLQSAVHVTDTQYF. The CDR3 region has the DNA TGTGCCAGCAGCTTACAATCGGCTGTTCATGTCACAGATACGCAGTATTTT.

This sequence joins TRBV4-2 and TRBJ1-2; TRBD1 aligns across 7 bases. V gave up 0 bases and J gave up 4 bases; unmatched junction bases: 5. Germline-derived CDR1 and CDR2 are LGHNA and YNFKEQ. There are 15 residues in the CDR3. CDR3 bases: TGTGCCAGCAGCCAAGATGAGGGGGCTAGCTATGGCTACACCTTC. This codes for CASSQDEGASYGYTF.

The chain uses TRBV5-1 and TRBJ2-3; tentative D call: TRBD2 (5 bases). Germline V gene lookup returns CDR1 SGHRS and CDR2 YFSETQ. This CDR3 region has 16 residues. Trimming pared 4 bases from V and 0 bases from J, leaving 15 bases between. CDR3 bases: TGCGCCAGCAGCCGTGCTAGCAGTTCTAGCACAGATACGCAGTATTTT. Protein product: CASSRASSSSTDTQYF.

The chain carries TRBV4-3 and TRBJ1-2; tentative D call: TRBD1 (6 bases). The CDR3 has 16 residues. Germline assignment: CDR1 LGHNA and CDR2 YSLEER. Trimming removed 6 bases at V and 1 base at J, with 18 bases between. DNA for the CDR3: TGCGCCAGCAGTCCGTTCGAAGGGGGGATTAACTATGGCTACACCTTC. Protein sequence: CASSPFEGGINYGYTF.

The gene calls are TRBV10-3 and TRBJ1-6; 8 bases are a match to TRBD1. Trimming removed 8 bases from V and 6 bases from J; junction bases left unmatched: 6. Germline assignment: CDR1 ENHRY and CDR2 SYGVKD. The CDR3 has 14 amino acids. The chain's CDR3 is CAIGETGVNSPLHF. CDR3 in DNA: TGTGCCATCGGGGAGACAGGGGTTAATTCACCCCTCCACTTT.

This sequence joins TRBV25-1 and TRBJ1-2; the D gene is possibly TRBD1 (5 bases). The germline V gene encodes CDR1 MGHDK and CDR2 SYGVNS. V lost 5 bases and J 4 bases, leaving 14 bases between the germline ends. The length of the CDR3 is 14 residues. CDR3: CASSSPGRRYGYTF. The CDR3 DNA sequence: TGTGCCAGCAGTTCTCCGGGACGGCGCTATGGCTACACCTTC.

V gene TRBV6-6 combines with J gene TRBJ2-7, with no clear D. Trimming removed 4 bases from V and 5 bases from J, with 15 bases in between. Germline CDR1 reads MNHNY; CDR2 reads SVGAGI (reference sequence). The CDR3 has 14 residues. The CDR3 nucleotides read TGTGCCAGCAGTTTTCGCCTCGTAAGCAACGAGCAGTACTTC. This sequence encodes CASSFRLVSNEQYF.

The chain carries TRBV5-6 and TRBJ1-2; a weak D match, TRBD1 (5 bases). Trimming stripped 4 bases from V and 6 bases from J, with 19 bases between. The germline CDR1 and CDR2 sequences are SGHDT and YYEEEE. This CDR3 has 15 residues. CDR3 nucleotides: TGTGCCAGCAGCCCCCTTGGGCAGGGTAATAATGGCTACACCTTC. Its protein is CASSPLGQGNNGYTF.

This rearrangement joins TRBV29-1 to TRBJ2-2, with D maybe TRBD2 (6 bases). The CDR3 contains 14 residues. V lost 4 bases and J lost 5, with 14 bases in between. CDR1 is SQVTM and CDR2 is ANQGSEA in the germline V gene. The CDR3 nucleotides read TGCAGCGTTGTCTCGGGAGAGGGGACCGGGGAGCTGTTTTTT. Translation gives CSVVSGEGTGELFF.

The chain links TRBV15 to TRBJ2-1; TRBD2 agrees at 7 bases. From germline, CDR1 is LNHNV and CDR2 YYDKDF (reference sequence). With 0 bases clipped from V and 4 bases from J, the junction kept 15 bases outside the gene matches. CDR3 size: 19 residues. CDR3 DNA: TGTGCCACCAGCAGAGATAGAGGACTAGACTTTCTTGGGTACAATGAGCAGTTCTTC. Protein product: CATSRDRGLDFLGYNEQFF.

The J gene is TRBJ2-6, the V gene TRBV9; D is possibly TRBD1 (5 bases). CDR1 SGDLS and CDR2 YYNGEE come from the germline V gene. V lost 2 bases to trimming and J lost 0 bases, with 6 bases between them. The CDR3 consists of 15 residues. The CDR3 DNA reads as TGTGCCAGCAGCGTCAGGGTCTCTGGGGCCAACGTCCTGACTTTC. Its protein is CASSVRVSGANVLTF.

The count of this clone is one. This chain uses TRBV19 with TRBJ1-5; D is perhaps TRBD1 (5 bases). The CDR3 sequence is 15 residues long. Per germline, CDR1 LNHDA and CDR2 SQIVND (reference sequence). The V and J ends lost 5 bases and 1 base respectively, with 12 bases between them. The CDR3 region has the DNA TGTGCCAGTAGTGTCCCAGGGTGGAGCAATCAGCCCCAGCATTTT. This codes for CASSVPGWSNQPQHF.

The rearrangement joins TRBV11-3 to TRBJ1-2; maybe TRBD1 (6 bases). Germline V gene lookup returns CDR1 SGHNT and CDR2 YENEEA. The CDR3 totals 13 residues. Deletions cut 5 bases from V and 4 bases from J, with 11 bases between. DNA for the CDR3: TGTGCCAGCAGCCTACAGGGAGGCTATGGCTACACCTTC. This sequence encodes CASSLQGGYGYTF.

The V gene is TRBV7-9, the J gene TRBJ1-1; a possible D gene is TRBD1 (5 bases). CDR1 and CDR2 (germline): SEHNR, FQNEAQ (reference sequence). V dropped 5 bases and J dropped 10 bases, with 14 bases sitting between them. The CDR3 has 12 residues. The CDR3 protein is CASSPGEGLAFF. The CDR3 DNA reads TGTGCCAGCAGCCCAGGAGAGGGGTTAGCTTTCTTT. The full variable domain, rest sourced from reference TRBV7-9 and TRBJ1-1, is DTGVSQNPRHKITKRGQNVTFRCDPISEHNRLYWYRQTLGQGPEFLTYFQNEAQLEKSRLLSDRFSAERPKGSFSTLEIQRTEQGDSAMYLCASSPGEGLAFFGQGTRLTVV.

The chain has TRBV5-1 and TRBJ2-1; 12 nucleotides agree with TRBD2. Per the germline V gene, CDR1 is SGHRS and CDR2 is YFSETQ. The junction had 3 bases not matched to a gene; V was cut back by 0 bases and J by 8 bases. The CDR3 extends over 15 amino acids. The CDR3 is CASSLASGGAHEQFF. For the CDR3, the DNA is TGCGCCAGCAGCTTGGCTAGCGGGGGGGCCCATGAGCAGTTCTTC.

This clone was seen only once. The chain joins TRBV30 to TRBJ2-5; 13 bases agree with TRBD2. From germline, CDR1 is GTSNPN and CDR2 SVGIG (reference sequence). The V gene end was trimmed by 0 bases and the J gene end by 9 bases; junction bases not matched to a gene: 1. CDR3 length: 13 residues. CDR3 in DNA: TGTGCCTGGAGTGTACTAGCGGGAGGGGCCCAGTACTTC. Translated: CAWSVLAGGAQYF.

The V call is TRBV7-8, the J call TRBJ1-2, with D uncertain. Germline CDR1 reads SGHVS; CDR2 reads FQNEAQ. The CDR3 covers 12 residues. Trimming cost V 4 bases and J 8 bases, with 11 bases left between them. In nucleotides, the CDR3 is TGTGCCAGCAGCTCTTCCTCCGGGGGCTACACCTTC. Its translation: CASSSSSGGYTF.

CDR3: CAISETGTTEAFF. The CDR3 region has the DNA TGTGCCATCAGTGAGACAGGGACCACTGAAGCTTTCTTT. The genes are TRBV10-3 and TRBJ1-1; D is possibly TRBD1 (6 bases). The CDR3 is made up of 13 amino acids. Trimming left V 2 bases short and J 4 bases short, with 8 bases between. The germline gives CDR1 ENHRY, CDR2 SYGVKD.

This chain links TRBV10-3 with TRBJ2-7; D is possibly TRBD2 (6 bases). V was shortened by 10 bases and J by 6 bases, with 19 bases between the two germline ends. CDR1 and CDR2 (germline): ENHRY, SYGVKD. The CDR3 covers 13 residues. The CDR3 region has the DNA TGTGCCACCGCGGGACTTTTGGGTGGCGAGCAGTACTTC. It specifies CATAGLLGGEQYF.

As to this clone: Other DNA sequences from this sample encode an identical CDR3 as well. This chain joins TRBV5-4 and TRBJ1-1; 8 nucleotides align to TRBD1. The germline V gene has CDR1 SGHNT and CDR2 YYREEE (reference sequence). The CDR3 consists of 15 residues. With V trimmed by 3 bases and J by 1 base, 5 bases remained unmatched. The DNA for the CDR3 is TGTGCCAGCAGCTCTCAGGGGGCCTCGAACACTGAAGCTTTCTTT. Its protein is CASSSQGASNTEAFF.

The chain is built from TRBV30 and TRBJ1-6, with D perhaps TRBD1 (6 bases). V shed 2 bases and J shed 6 bases, with 11 bases lying between them. Germline V gene data show CDR1 as GTSNPN and CDR2 as SVGIG (reference sequence). This CDR3 has 14 residues. CDR3 sequence reads: CAWSRAGANSPLHF. CDR3 DNA sequence: TGTGCCTGGAGTCGGGCAGGGGCTAATTCACCCCTCCACTTT. The full variable domain, its missing parts supplied by reference TRBV30 and TRBJ1-6, is SQTIHQWPATLVQPVGSPLSLECTVEGTSNPNLYWYRQAAGRGLQLLFYSVGIGQISSEVPQNLSASRPQDRQFILSSKKLLLSDSGFYLCAWSRAGANSPLHFGNGTRLTVT.

J is TRBJ1-1 and V is TRBV5-1; the D is unclear. CDR1 SGHRS and CDR2 YFSETQ come from the germline V gene. The CDR3 length is 14 residues. V was clipped by 0 bases and J by 4 bases, with 10 bases between them. The CDR3 region has the DNA TGCGCCAGCAGCTTGGAGTCTGGGGTCACTGAAGCTTTCTTT. As protein: CASSLESGVTEAFF.

This chain connects TRBV18 to TRBJ1-1, with D possibly TRBD1 on 5 matching bases. The V and J ends lost 4 bases and 0 bases respectively, with 15 bases between them. Germline CDR1 is KGHSH and CDR2 is LQKENI. The length of the CDR3 is 16 residues. The CDR3 is CASSRETGTVNTEAFF. DNA of the CDR3: TGTGCCAGCTCACGGGAAACCGGGACCGTGAACACTGAAGCTTTCTTT.

The V call is TRBV20-1, the J call TRBJ1-2; D ambiguous. The germline gives CDR1 DFQATT, CDR2 SNEGSKA (reference sequence). This CDR3 comprises 10 residues. Deletions cut 0 bases from V and 5 bases from J, with 1 base between. In DNA form, the CDR3 reads TGCAGTGCTAGAGAATATGGCTACACCTTC. It is translated as CSAREYGYTF.

The chain carries TRBV25-1 and TRBJ2-5, with a weak D call TRBD1 (5 bases). Gene TRBJ2-7 matches the end of the DNA better, so the J call may be wrong. Germline CDR1 and CDR2: MGHDK and SYGVNS. This CDR3 contains 12 residues. The DNA for the CDR3 is TGTGCCAGCAGTGAACAGGGCTACGAGCAGTACTTC. Translated, it gives CASSEQGYEQYF.

The chain is built from TRBV2 and TRBJ2-2; D possibly corresponds to TRBD1 (6 bases). V gave up 7 bases and J gave up 1 base, with 13 bases separating them. Germline V CDR1 and CDR2: SNHLY, FYNNEI. The CDR3 is 15 amino acids. The CDR3 is CASTLEGQNTGELFF. Here the CDR3 DNA reads TGTGCCAGCACCCTAGAGGGACAGAACACCGGGGAGCTGTTTTTT.